The 16 T cell receptor beta chains reported below all come from one sample, sequenced in a study of beta chain features in type 1 diabetes. Every bit of the isolated RNA underwent reverse transcription, so sequencing read expressed TCRB transcripts. The table came from immunoSEQ multiplex PCR; TCRdb's copy has only in-frame clones and leaves some out. The table lists more than 300,000 clones, over 9.5% of them singletons, with approximately 0.015% in the top ten. Sequencing was carried out using naive CD4+ T cells from blood. The receptors stem from a man aged 18-30 years in good health.

V usage is TRBV7-9 and J usage is TRBJ2-1; maybe TRBD1 (6 bases). V was trimmed by 5 bases and J by 12 bases, leaving 11 bases between them. Germline assignment: CDR1 SEHNR and CDR2 FQNEAQ (reference sequence). CDR3 length equals 11 residues. CDR3 sequence reads: CASSPTGWQFF. The CDR3 bases are TGTGCCAGCAGCCCCACAGGGTGGCAGTTCTTC.

J is TRBJ1-3 and V is TRBV28; D may be TRBD1 (5 bases). Trimming shortened V by 2 bases and J by 4 bases, and 6 bases separated the two germline ends. The germline V gene encodes CDR1 MDHEN and CDR2 SYDVKM. The CDR3 contains 13 residues. The CDR3 DNA reads TGTGCCAGCAGTTTACAGGGAGGAAACACCATATATTTT. Translating it yields CASSLQGGNTIYF.

Only a few counts were recorded for this clone. The chain joins TRBV5-6 to TRBJ1-1, with a possible D match to TRBD1 (6 bases). V lost 4 bases to trimming and J lost 1 base, with 11 bases between them. The germline CDR1 and CDR2 sequences are SGHDT and YYEEEE. The length of the CDR3 is 14 residues. CDR3 in DNA: TGTGCCAGCAGCCAGCCGGACAGGAACACTGAAGCTTTCTTT. Translation: CASSQPDRNTEAFF.

This chain connects TRBV7-8 to TRBJ1-2, with a tentative D call TRBD1 (5 bases). Trimming took 4 bases from V and 4 from J, leaving 7 bases between them. The germline CDR1 and CDR2 sequences are SGHVS and FQNEAQ. This CDR3 has 12 residues. CDR3 region: CASSSGRYGYTF. CDR3 sequence (DNA): TGTGCCAGCAGCTCAGGGCGCTATGGCTACACCTTC.

V is TRBV28 and J is TRBJ1-2; D call uncertain. CDR3 length: 12 residues. CDR1 MDHEN and CDR2 SYDVKM come from the germline V gene. V lost 6 bases, J lost 8 bases, and 13 bases lay in between. Written as DNA, the CDR3 is TGTGCCAGCAGCCAATCACTCGGGGGCTACACCTTC. Encoded protein: CASSQSLGGYTF.

This clone came up a few times. The rearrangement joins TRBV30 to TRBJ1-1, with 8 bases aligning to TRBD1. Per germline, CDR1 GTSNPN and CDR2 SVGIG (reference sequence). The V segment lost 4 bases and the J segment 11 bases; nucleotides outside the gene matches: 6. The CDR3 has 11 residues. The CDR3 region has the DNA TGTGCCTGGACAGGGGGCGCGGGGGCTTTCTTT. It codes for CAWTGGAGAFF.

This clone turned up a few times. This rearrangement joins TRBV5-1 to TRBJ2-5; 12 positions agree with TRBD2. Losses at the gene ends were 0 bases for V and 1 base for J; bases not matched to a gene: 1. This CDR3 is built from 16 residues. Germline CDR1 reads SGHRS; CDR2 reads YFSETQ. As DNA, the CDR3 is TGCGCCAGCAGCTTGGGGACTAGCGGGGTCCAAGAGACCCAGTACTTC. It specifies CASSLGTSGVQETQYF.

The rearrangement uses TRBV27 and TRBJ2-2; 9 positions match TRBD1. CDR1 is MNHEY, CDR2 SMNVEV, per germline (reference sequence). J gave up 7 bases and V 8 bases, and 11 bases lay outside the gene matches. This CDR3 has 15 residues. The DNA of the CDR3 is TGTGCCAGCGGAGGACAGGGGTTGCCAGTCGGGGAGCTGTTTTTT. Translated, it gives CASGGQGLPVGELFF.

This chain connects TRBV19 to TRBJ2-2, with 9 bases that match TRBD2. Germline values: CDR1 LNHDA, CDR2 SQIVND (reference sequence). The V segment lost 8 bases and the J segment 1 base; nucleotides outside the gene matches: 8. The CDR3 has 16 residues. CDR3 loop: CASSAGGLRNTGELFF. DNA of the CDR3: TGTGCCAGTTCGGCGGGAGGGCTGCGGAACACCGGGGAGCTGTTTTTT.

This chain connects TRBV7-6 to TRBJ1-2; D unresolved. V was cut by 1 base and J by 7 bases, with 10 bases left in between. The CDR3 is made up of 13 amino acids. CDR1 and CDR2 from the germline V gene are SGHVS and FNYEAQ. This CDR3 is CASSLVPESGYTF. The CDR3 coding sequence is TGTGCCAGCAGCTTAGTCCCCGAGAGTGGCTACACCTTC.

The CDR3 sequence: CASSQDPLGGGYNEQFF. In nucleotides, the CDR3 is TGCGCCAGCAGCCAAGACCCCCTCGGGGGGGGCTACAATGAGCAGTTCTTC. V and J are TRBV4-1 and TRBJ2-1; 8 nucleotides line up with TRBD2. J lost 3 bases, V lost 0 bases, and 7 bases had no gene match. The CDR3 extends over 17 amino acids. Germline-derived CDR1 and CDR2 are MGHRA and YSYEKL.

The rearrangement uses TRBV5-4 and TRBJ2-7, with a possible D match to TRBD2 (6 bases). V was clipped by 5 bases and J by 3 bases, with 15 bases between them. The CDR3 totals 14 residues. The V gene's germline CDR1 is SGHNT and CDR2 YYREEE (reference sequence). The CDR3 loop reads CASRTGTGIYEQYF. For the CDR3, the DNA is TGTGCCAGCAGAACCGGGACTGGGATCTACGAGCAGTACTTC.

This clone turned up a few times. The rearrangement joins TRBV5-1 to TRBJ2-5, with D perhaps TRBD1 (6 bases). Germline assignment: CDR1 SGHRS and CDR2 YFSETQ. Trimming left V 5 bases short and J 1 base short, with 12 bases between. The CDR3 covers 14 residues. In DNA, the CDR3 is TGCGCCAGCAGGAAACAGGGTTTCCAAGAGACCCAGTACTTC. Protein sequence: CASRKQGFQETQYF.

This clone was counted only a few times. The chain links TRBV9 to TRBJ1-1, with TRBD1 matching over 8 bases. The CDR3 has 13 residues. V was clipped by 3 bases and J by 11 bases; unmatched bases: 9. Germline-derived CDR1 and CDR2 are SGDLS and YYNGEE. The CDR3 is CASSAGTGPRAFF. Written as DNA, the CDR3 is TGTGCCAGCAGCGCGGGGACAGGACCTAGGGCTTTCTTT.

V and J are TRBV7-9 and TRBJ2-7; TRBD1 agrees at 7 bases. Per the germline V gene, CDR1 is SEHNR and CDR2 is FQNEAQ (reference sequence). V shed 4 bases and J 5 bases; nucleotides not matched to a gene: 8. The CDR3 spans 14 residues. The CDR3 DNA is TGTGCCAGCAGCTCCAAGGACAGGATGCACGAGCAGTACTTC. Translation gives CASSSKDRMHEQYF.

The chain links TRBV2 to TRBJ2-7, with 11 bases lining up with TRBD1. V dropped 8 bases and J dropped 5; count of bases not matched to a gene: 11. The V gene's germline CDR1 is SNHLY and CDR2 FYNNEI. CDR3 length: 15 residues. The CDR3 is CASGSLGQGVHEQYF. CDR3 DNA sequence: TGTGCCAGCGGTTCCCTGGGACAGGGGGTCCACGAGCAGTACTTC.